The 17 T cell receptor beta chains below come from one sample, sequenced in a study of blood T cell repertoires in COVID-19. Here immunoSEQ multiplex PCR was the method, and the copy in TCRdb shows in-frame clones only, minus some. The repertoire holds some 200,000 clones, with over 75% as singletons. The specimen was peripheral blood. The receptors were sampled from a human donor in a cohort sampled during active COVID-19.

In this sample, this clone turned up once. The chain is built from TRBV27 and TRBJ2-7; D is possibly TRBD1 (5 bases). The germline V gene has CDR1 MNHEY and CDR2 SMNVEV (reference sequence). With 6 bases removed from V and 1 base from J, the gap between germline ends came to 16 bases. This CDR3 spans 15 amino acids. The CDR3, as DNA: TGTGCCAGCAGGAAAAAGCCTCAGGGATCCTACGAGCAGTACTTC. It yields the protein CASRKKPQGSYEQYF.

This chain links TRBV6-5 with TRBJ1-2; 7 bases align to TRBD1. Trimming took 2 bases from V and 8 from J; bases not matched to a gene: 5. Germline-derived CDR1 and CDR2 are MNHEY and SVGAGI. CDR3 length: 13 residues. The CDR3 reads CASSYRQGEGYTF. In nucleotides, the CDR3 is TGTGCCAGCAGTTACCGGCAGGGGGAAGGCTACACCTTC.

The chain carries TRBV7-3 and TRBJ2-7, with a weak D call TRBD1 (5 bases). CDR1 and CDR2 (germline): SGHTA, FQGTGA. Trimming pared 8 bases from V and 1 base from J, leaving 12 bases between. The CDR3 runs to 13 residues. CDR3 amino acids: CASAQGPSYEQYF. The CDR3 bases are TGTGCCAGCGCTCAGGGCCCATCCTACGAGCAGTACTTC.

There are a few counts of this clone. The same CDR3 arises from other DNA sequences in this sample as well. This sequence joins TRBV28 and TRBJ2-1; 9 bases map to TRBD2. Trimming removed 5 bases from V and 4 bases from J; junction bases left unmatched: 9. Germline loops: CDR1 MDHEN, CDR2 SYDVKM. The CDR3 has 16 amino acids. The CDR3 here is CASSHLSGGPYNEQFF. CDR3 nucleotide sequence: TGTGCCAGCAGTCACCTTAGCGGGGGACCATACAATGAGCAGTTCTTC. Complete variable domain (other parts from reference TRBV28 and TRBJ2-1): DVKVTQSSRYLVKRTGEKVFLECVQDMDHENMFWYRQDPGLGLRLIYFSYDVKMKEKGDIPEGYSVSREKKERFSLILESASTNQTSMYLCASSHLSGGPYNEQFFGPGTRLTVL.

For this clone: Germline is not matched at one junction end, which may reflect a read error. This sequence joins TRBV5-6 and TRBJ2-7; 8 bases align to TRBD1. The length of the CDR3 is 13 residues. Germline values: CDR1 SGHDT, CDR2 YYEEEE. The chain's CDR3 is CASSPGGRGRWNF. The CDR3 DNA reads as TGTGCCAGCAGCCCAGGGGGCAGGGGGCGTTGGAACTTC.

J is TRBJ2-1 and V is TRBV4-2; 8 nucleotides align to TRBD1. CDR1 and CDR2 (germline): LGHNA, YNFKEQ. This CDR3 has 15 amino acids. The V and J ends lost 3 bases and 7 bases, in that order; junction bases with no gene match: 8. CDR3 coding DNA: TGTGCCAGCAGCCACCCCTGGCGACAGGGGAATGAGCAGTTCTTC. It yields the protein CASSHPWRQGNEQFF.

V usage is TRBV11-2 and J usage is TRBJ2-1, with 9 positions matching TRBD2. V trimming: 5 bases; J trimming: 8 bases; junction bases outside the gene matches: 4. The CDR3 runs 13 residues. Germline CDR1 and CDR2: SGHAT and FQNNGV. Here the CDR3 reads CASSRRLADEQFF. The CDR3 bases are TGTGCCAGCAGCAGGAGACTAGCGGATGAGCAGTTCTTC.

This clone has only one observation. CDR3 DNA: TGCGCCAGCAGCTTGGATCACACCTACAATGAGCAGTTCTTC. Translation gives CASSLDHTYNEQFF. This sequence joins TRBV5-1 and TRBJ2-1; D uncertain. Germline V lookup: CDR1 SGHRS, CDR2 YFSETQ. V gave up 0 bases and J gave up 2 bases, with 6 bases separating them. The length of the CDR3 is 14 residues.

The rearrangement joins TRBV10-3 to TRBJ2-5, with 8 positions matching TRBD2. Germline CDR1 is ENHRY and CDR2 is SYGVKD. The CDR3 runs 16 residues. The ends lost 3 bases at V and 1 base at J; junction bases unmatched: 7. As DNA, the CDR3 is TGTGCCATCAGTGATGGCGTAGCGGGGTTCCAAGAGACCCAGTACTTC. Encoded protein: CAISDGVAGFQETQYF.

The chain uses TRBV19 and TRBJ1-5, with a weak D call TRBD1 (5 bases). The germline V gene has CDR1 LNHDA and CDR2 SQIVND (reference sequence). The CDR3 extends over 14 amino acids. Trimming took 6 bases from V and 7 from J, leaving 16 bases between them. This chain's CDR3 is CASSLSGLRQPQHF. The CDR3 DNA is TGTGCCAGTAGCCTTTCAGGGCTCAGGCAGCCCCAGCATTTT.

The J gene is TRBJ1-2, the V gene TRBV7-9; 11 bases align to TRBD1. The V segment lost 5 bases and the J segment 6 bases; nucleotides outside the gene matches: 5. The CDR3 runs 14 residues. Germline V gene sequence: CDR1 SEHNR, CDR2 FQNEAQ (reference sequence). In DNA form, the CDR3 reads TGTGCCAGCAGCGGAAGGGACAGGGGGGATGGCTACACCTTC. Its translation is CASSGRDRGDGYTF. Using reference TRBV7-9 and TRBJ1-2 for the parts outside the CDR3, the full variable domain is DTGVSQNPRHKITKRGQNVTFRCDPISEHNRLYWYRQTLGQGPEFLTYFQNEAQLEKSRLLSDRFSAERPKGSFSTLEIQRTEQGDSAMYLCASSGRDRGDGYTFGSGTRLTVV.

The V call is TRBV7-9, the J call TRBJ1-5; D not certain. The CDR3 length is 15 residues. V lost 5 bases and J lost 0, with 11 bases in between. Germline CDR1 reads SEHNR; CDR2 reads FQNEAQ (reference sequence). The CDR3 region has the DNA TGTGCCAGCAGCCTTGGAAGGAGTAGCAATCAGCCCCAGCATTTT. Translation: CASSLGRSSNQPQHF. Full variable domain (remainder filled in from reference TRBV7-9 and TRBJ1-5): DTGVSQNPRHKITKRGQNVTFRCDPISEHNRLYWYRQTLGQGPEFLTYFQNEAQLEKSRLLSDRFSAERPKGSFSTLEIQRTEQGDSAMYLCASSLGRSSNQPQHFGDGTRLSIL.

J is TRBJ1-6 and V is TRBV25-1; D gene ambiguous. Trimming removed 2 bases at V and 7 bases at J, with 12 bases between. Germline lookup yields CDR1 MGHDK and CDR2 SYGVNS. The CDR3 consists of 15 residues. The CDR3 sequence: CASSERVPSNSPLHF. CDR3 bases: TGTGCCAGCAGTGAACGGGTCCCGTCAAATTCACCCCTCCACTTT.

V and J are TRBV5-1 and TRBJ1-4; D gene ambiguous. V dropped 0 bases and J dropped 5 bases, with 5 bases sitting between them. Germline V gives CDR1 SGHRS, CDR2 YFSETQ. The CDR3 totals 13 residues. CDR3 nucleotides: TGCGCCAGCAGCTTGGAACTGAATGAAAAACTGTTTTTT. Protein product: CASSLELNEKLFF. The full variable domain, in which reference TRBV5-1 and TRBJ1-4 provide the parts outside the CDR3, is KAGVTQTPRYLIKTRGQQVTLSCSPISGHRSVSWYQQTPGQGLQFLFEYFSETQRNKGNFPGRFSGRQFSNSRSEMNVSTLELGDSALYLCASSLELNEKLFFGSGTQLSVL.

The chain is built from TRBV11-3 and TRBJ2-4, with a tentative D call TRBD1 (6 bases). CDR1 and CDR2 from the germline V gene are SGHNT and YENEEA. The V gene lost 2 bases and the J gene lost 13 bases, with 15 bases spanning the gap. The CDR3 extends over 13 amino acids. The CDR3 sequence is CASSLSPGQQQYF. CDR3 nucleotides: TGTGCCAGCAGCTTATCCCCTGGACAGCAACAGTACTTC.

The V call is TRBV11-3, the J call TRBJ2-1; 9 bases map to TRBD2. Germline values: CDR1 SGHNT, CDR2 YENEEA. V was pared by 2 bases and J by 9 bases, with 2 bases of the junction left unmatched. The CDR3 length is 13 residues. This chain's CDR3 is CASSLLTSGEQFF. CDR3 coding DNA: TGTGCCAGCAGCTTATTGACTAGCGGTGAGCAGTTCTTC.

This clone was seen just once. The chain carries TRBV28 and TRBJ1-2; D is unclear. Germline V gene data show CDR1 as MDHEN and CDR2 as SYDVKM. The ends were cut back, 5 bases at V and 0 bases at J, with 10 bases in the middle. The CDR3 is 14 amino acids. The CDR3 sequence: CASSLGGANYGYTF. In DNA form, the CDR3 reads TGTGCCAGCAGTCTCGGCGGGGCTAACTATGGCTACACCTTC.